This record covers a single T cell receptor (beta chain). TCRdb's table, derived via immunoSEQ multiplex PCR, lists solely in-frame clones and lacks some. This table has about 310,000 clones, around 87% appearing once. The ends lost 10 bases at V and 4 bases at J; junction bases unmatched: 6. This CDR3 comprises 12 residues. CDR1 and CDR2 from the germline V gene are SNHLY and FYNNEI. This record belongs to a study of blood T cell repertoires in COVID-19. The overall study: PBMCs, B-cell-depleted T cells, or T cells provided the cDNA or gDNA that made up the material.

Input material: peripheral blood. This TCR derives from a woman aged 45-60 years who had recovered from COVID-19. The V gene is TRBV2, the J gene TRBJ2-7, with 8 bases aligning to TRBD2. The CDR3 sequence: CANGREGYEQYF. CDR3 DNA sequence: TGTGCCAACGGACGGGAGGGGTACGAGCAGTACTTC.